This T cell receptor (beta chain) emerged from a study of regulatory T cells in long-lasting Graves disease. Time point reported: newly diagnosed GD, antithyroid drugs for less than 3 months. The TCR library was made from RNA extracted from PBMCs. From an endocrinology department in Xi'an, China, came the patients. Relying on iRepertoire HTBI primers and Arm-PCR of CDR3 regions, the team built TCR beta libraries. TCRdb fed the multiplex PCR reads into MiXCR, producing one record per CDR3 protein. The sample carries about 420,000 distinct CDR3 sequences, roughly 17% recorded once. The CDR3 covers 17 residues. The J segment lost 4 bases and the V segment lost 3 bases, leaving 13 bases of the junction unmatched. This clonotype has a handful of counts. The same specimen was also included in a second study, on T cells in Graves' hyperthyroidism and ophthalmopathy. This second study says: Patients having uncontrolled infection, another autoimmune disease, pregnancy or lactation were not included. Clonotypes that were expanded in thyroid above 0.001 mostly appeared in blood too.

Sequencing used peripheral blood mononuclear cells (PBMCs), obtained at new diagnosis, from a patient treated with antithyroid drugs. The chain recombines TRBV12-3 or TRBV12-4 with TRBJ1-2; 8 bases map to TRBD1. The clonotype was recovered from a woman between 18 and 30 years old with Graves disease. The CDR3 reads CASSFTGPGTGGYGYTF. CDR3 nucleotide sequence: TGTGCCAGCAGTTTCACAGGTCCTGGGACAGGCGGCTATGGCTACACCTTC.